The sequence of this T cell receptor beta chain was determined in a study of cytomegalovirus exposure and HLA in healthy donors. General study points: Later analysis associated a missense DCLRE1C variant with TCR beta V- and J-gene trimming. A prior analysis recorded that most TCR beta V segments were productive about 87% or about 30% of the time.

The PCR used 60 Vbeta and 13 Jbeta primers. Profiling relied on immunoSEQ multiplex PCR, and the TCRdb table lists in-frame clones only, not all of them. This table holds about 100,000 clones, around 79% found once. The CDR3 is made up of 14 amino acids. Trimming left V 6 bases short and J 6 bases short, with 16 bases between. From germline, CDR1 is SGHTA and CDR2 FQGTGA. Notes on this clone: As yet, its antigen is unknown.

V usage is TRBV7-3 and J usage is TRBJ2-3; unclear D gene. Sample: PBMCs. The receptor was isolated from a male donor in good health and CMV-seropositive. CDR3 nucleotides: TGTGCCAGCAGTCCTGAGGATTCAAGGGATACGCAGTATTTT. This encodes CASSPEDSRDTQYF.